This TCR beta chain was observed in a study of T cell repertoires in cytomegalovirus infection. At the level of the study: Signatures in public TCR beta sequences pointed to both CMV infection and matching HLA type.

TCRdb reprocessed the reads with MiXCR, giving one entry per CDR3 protein. Counted here are fewer than 850,000 distinct CDR3 sequences, 25% to 35% occurring once; the ten biggest clones make up around 13%. In regard to this clonotype: What it binds is not known.

The CDR3 spans 16 residues. V gave up 4 bases and J gave up 3 bases, with 19 bases separating them. Per germline, CDR1 SEHNR and CDR2 FQNEAQ (reference sequence). The specimen comprised cultured CD8+ T cells from PBMCs, sampled from culture after CMV antigen stimulation. The sequence derives from a human donor in good health (CMV status not recorded). Some clones in this sample may be carry-over from other donors' samples. This chain joins TRBV7-9 and TRBJ2-7; possible D gene TRBD1, 6 bases. The DNA for the CDR3 is TGTGCCAGCAGCTCAACACAGGGCTCGAGGGGCTACGAGCAGTACTTC. This gives the protein CASSSTQGSRGYEQYF. The full variable domain, with the rest looked up from reference TRBV7-9 and TRBJ2-7, is DTGVSQNPRHKITKRGQNVTFRCDPISEHNRLYWYRQTLGQGPEFLTYFQNEAQLEKSRLLSDRFSAERPKGSFSTLEIQRTEQGDSAMYLCASSSTQGSRGYEQYFGPGTRLTVT.